Sequencing of this T cell receptor (beta chain) was carried out in a study of Graves' ophthalmopathy and Graves' hyperthyroidism. RNA transcripts yielded amplified TCR beta CDR3 regions. An initial RT-PCR round employing HTBI primers preceded a second-round multiplex PCR. TCRdb re-derived calls from the multiplex PCR reads in MiXCR, one entry per CDR3 protein. The sample yields roughly 350,000 distinct CDR3 sequences, about 18% seen once. This clonotype was detected many times. The target antigen is unknown. Study observations and caveats: Most thyroid clonotypes expanded beyond 0.001 frequency were also found in blood.

The germline V and J ends were trimmed by 0 bases and 4 bases, with 6 bases remaining between them. CDR3 size: 14 residues. Germline V gene sequence: CDR1 MNHEY, CDR2 SVGAGI. Source material: peripheral blood. V and J are TRBV6-5 and TRBJ2-2; no firm D call. The source of this sequence is an adult woman with stable Graves' hyperthyroidism. DNA of the CDR3: TGTGCCAGCAGTTACTCGAAGGGCACCGGGGAGCTGTTTTTT. Its protein is CASSYSKGTGELFF.